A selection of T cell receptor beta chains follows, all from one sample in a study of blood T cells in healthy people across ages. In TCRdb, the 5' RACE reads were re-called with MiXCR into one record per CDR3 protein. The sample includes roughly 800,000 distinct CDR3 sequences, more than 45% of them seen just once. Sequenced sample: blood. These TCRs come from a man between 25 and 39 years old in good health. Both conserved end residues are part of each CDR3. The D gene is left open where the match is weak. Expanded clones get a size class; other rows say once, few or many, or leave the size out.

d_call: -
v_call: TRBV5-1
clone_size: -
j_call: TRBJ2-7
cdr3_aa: CASSLLRGETIMREQYF
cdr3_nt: TGCGCCAGCAGCTTGTTAAGGGGGGAGACGATAATGCGAGAGCAGTACTTC

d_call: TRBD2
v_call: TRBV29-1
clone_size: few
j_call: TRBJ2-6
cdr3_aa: CSIAGGPSGANVLTF
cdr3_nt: TGCAGCATAGCGGGAGGGCCTAGTGGGGCCAACGTCCTGACTTTC

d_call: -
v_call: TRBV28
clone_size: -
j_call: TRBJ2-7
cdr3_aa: CASHRSSYEQYF
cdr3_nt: TGTGCCAGCCACCGTAGCTCCTACGAGCAGTACTTC

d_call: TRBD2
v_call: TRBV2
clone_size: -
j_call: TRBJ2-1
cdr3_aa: CASKRTSGEGGAYNEQFF
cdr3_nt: TGTGCCAGCAAGAGGACTAGCGGGGAGGGGGGCGCTTACAATGAGCAGTTCTTC

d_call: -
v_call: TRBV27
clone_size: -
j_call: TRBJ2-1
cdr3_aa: CASSPTRPGRQFF
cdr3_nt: TGTGCCAGCAGTCCAACCCGCCCCGGGCGGCAGTTCTTC

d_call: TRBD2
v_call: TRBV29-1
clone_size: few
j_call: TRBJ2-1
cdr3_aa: CSQSSGVHNEQFF
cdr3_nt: TGCAGCCAATCTAGCGGGGTCCACAATGAGCAGTTCTTC

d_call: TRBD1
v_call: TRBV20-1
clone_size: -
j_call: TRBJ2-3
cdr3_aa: CSAFQDRGFVIDTQYF
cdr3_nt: TGCAGTGCTTTCCAGGACAGGGGTTTCGTAATAGATACGCAGTATTTT

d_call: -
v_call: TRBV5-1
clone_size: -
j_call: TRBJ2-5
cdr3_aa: CASSFGSSSEQYF
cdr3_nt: TGCGCCAGCAGCTTTGGGAGTTCGTCTGAGCAGTACTTC

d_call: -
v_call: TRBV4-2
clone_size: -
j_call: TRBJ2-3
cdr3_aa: CASSQDLFGADTQYF
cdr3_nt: TGTGCCAGCAGCCAAGATCTATTTGGGGCAGATACGCAGTATTTT

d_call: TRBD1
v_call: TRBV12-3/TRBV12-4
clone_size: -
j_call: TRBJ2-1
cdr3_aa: CASSIRTGGVGEQFF
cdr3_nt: TGTGCCAGCAGTATCAGGACAGGGGGGGTGGGTGAGCAGTTCTTC

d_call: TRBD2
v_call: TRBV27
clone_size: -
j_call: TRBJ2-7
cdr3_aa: CASSLALAGVYEQYF
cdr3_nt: TGTGCCAGCAGTTTAGCTCTAGCGGGAGTGTACGAGCAGTACTTC

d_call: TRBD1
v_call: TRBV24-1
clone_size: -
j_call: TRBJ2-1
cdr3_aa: CATSDLRGQRNEQFF
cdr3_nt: TGTGCCACCAGTGATTTAAGGGGACAGCGAAATGAGCAGTTCTTC

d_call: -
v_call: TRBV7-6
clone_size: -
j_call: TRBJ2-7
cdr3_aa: CASSLAAGHRGYEQYF
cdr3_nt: TGTGCCAGCAGCTTAGCGGCCGGACACCGTGGCTACGAGCAGTACTTC

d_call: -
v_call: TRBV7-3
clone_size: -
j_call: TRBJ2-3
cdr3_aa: CASSLGYETDTQYF
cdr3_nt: TGTGCCAGCAGCTTAGGCTACGAGACAGATACGCAGTATTTT

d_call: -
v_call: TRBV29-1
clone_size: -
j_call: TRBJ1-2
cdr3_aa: CSVRDGEGYGYTF
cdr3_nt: TGCAGCGTTAGAGATGGGGAGGGTTATGGCTACACCTTC

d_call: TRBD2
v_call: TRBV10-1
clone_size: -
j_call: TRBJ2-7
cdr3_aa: CASSESGGVPYEQYF
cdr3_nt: TGCGCCAGCAGTGAGTCGGGAGGGGTCCCCTACGAGCAGTACTTC

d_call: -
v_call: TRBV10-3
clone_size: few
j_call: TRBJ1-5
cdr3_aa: CAISEGFQGYQPQHF
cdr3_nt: TGTGCCATCAGTGAGGGGTTCCAGGGCTACCAGCCCCAGCATTTT

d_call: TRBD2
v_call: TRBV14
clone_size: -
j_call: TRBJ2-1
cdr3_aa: CASSPTASGKPYNEQFF
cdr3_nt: TGTGCCAGCAGCCCTACGGCTAGCGGGAAACCCTACAATGAGCAGTTCTTC

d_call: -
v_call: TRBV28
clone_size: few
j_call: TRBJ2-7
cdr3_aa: CASSYGGVYEQYF
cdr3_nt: TGTGCCAGCAGTTACGGGGGCGTCTACGAGCAGTACTTC

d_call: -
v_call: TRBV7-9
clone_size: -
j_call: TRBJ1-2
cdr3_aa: CASSLAGRGDGYGYTF
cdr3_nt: TGTGCCAGCAGCTTAGCGGGAAGGGGGGACGGCTATGGCTACACCTTC